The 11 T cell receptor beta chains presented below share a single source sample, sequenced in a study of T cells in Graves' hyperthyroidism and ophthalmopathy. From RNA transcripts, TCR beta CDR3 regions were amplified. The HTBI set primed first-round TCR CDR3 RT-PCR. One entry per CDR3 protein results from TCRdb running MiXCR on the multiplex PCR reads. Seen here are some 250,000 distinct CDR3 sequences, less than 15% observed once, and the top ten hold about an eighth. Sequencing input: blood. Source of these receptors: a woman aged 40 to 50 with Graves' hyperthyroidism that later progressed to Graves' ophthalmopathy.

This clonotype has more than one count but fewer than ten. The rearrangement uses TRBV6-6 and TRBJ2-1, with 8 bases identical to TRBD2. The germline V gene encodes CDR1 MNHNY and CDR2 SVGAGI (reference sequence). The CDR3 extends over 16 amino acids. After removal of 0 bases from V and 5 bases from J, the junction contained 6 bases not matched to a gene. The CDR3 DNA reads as TGTGCCAGCAGTTACTCAGCGGGACTAGGACACAATGAGCAGTTCTTC. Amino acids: CASSYSAGLGHNEQFF.

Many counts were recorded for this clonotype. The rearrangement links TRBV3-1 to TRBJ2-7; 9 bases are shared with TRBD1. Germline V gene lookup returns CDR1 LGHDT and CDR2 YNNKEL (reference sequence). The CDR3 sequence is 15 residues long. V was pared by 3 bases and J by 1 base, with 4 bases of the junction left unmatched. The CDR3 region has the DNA TGTGCCAGCAGCCAGGACAGGGGTCCATCCTACGAGCAGTACTTC. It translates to CASSQDRGPSYEQYF.

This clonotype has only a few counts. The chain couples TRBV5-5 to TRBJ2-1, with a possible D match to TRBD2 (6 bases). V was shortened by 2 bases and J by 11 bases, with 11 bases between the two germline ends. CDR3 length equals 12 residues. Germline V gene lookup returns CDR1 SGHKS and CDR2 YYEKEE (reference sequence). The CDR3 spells CASSFPGVKQFF. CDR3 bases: TGTGCCAGCAGCTTTCCGGGAGTTAAGCAGTTCTTC.

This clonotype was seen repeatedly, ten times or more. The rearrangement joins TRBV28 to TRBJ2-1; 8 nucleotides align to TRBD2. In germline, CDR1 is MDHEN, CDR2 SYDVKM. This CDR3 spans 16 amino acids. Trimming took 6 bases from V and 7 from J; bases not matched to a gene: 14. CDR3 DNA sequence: TGTGCCAGCAGCCCCATTGGGACTAGGGCTCTTAATGAGCAGTTCTTC. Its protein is CASSPIGTRALNEQFF.

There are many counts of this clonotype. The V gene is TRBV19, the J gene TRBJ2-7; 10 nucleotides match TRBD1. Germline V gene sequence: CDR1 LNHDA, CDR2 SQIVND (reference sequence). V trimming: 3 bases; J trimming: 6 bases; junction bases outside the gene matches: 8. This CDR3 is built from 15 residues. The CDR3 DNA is TGTGCCAGTAGTATTGTGGACAGGGGGATCGTCGAGCAGTACTTC. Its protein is CASSIVDRGIVEQYF.

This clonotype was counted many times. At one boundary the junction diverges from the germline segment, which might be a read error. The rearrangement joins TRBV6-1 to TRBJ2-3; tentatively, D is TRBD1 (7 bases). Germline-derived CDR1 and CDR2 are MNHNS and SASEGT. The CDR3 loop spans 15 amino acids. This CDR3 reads CASSEVGGGTDTQYF. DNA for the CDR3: TGTGCCAGCAGTGAAGTCGGAGGGGGCACGGATACGCAGTATTTT.

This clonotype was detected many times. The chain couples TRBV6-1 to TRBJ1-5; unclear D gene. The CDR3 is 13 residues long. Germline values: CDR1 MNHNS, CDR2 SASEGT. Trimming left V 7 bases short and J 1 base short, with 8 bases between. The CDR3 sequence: CASKVGSNQPQHF. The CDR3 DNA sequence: TGTGCCAGCAAGGTTGGCAGCAATCAGCCCCAGCATTTT.

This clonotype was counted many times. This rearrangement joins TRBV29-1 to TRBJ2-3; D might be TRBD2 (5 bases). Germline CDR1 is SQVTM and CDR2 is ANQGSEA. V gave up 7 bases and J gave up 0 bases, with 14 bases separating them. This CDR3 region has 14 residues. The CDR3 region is CSAVVGGSTDTQYF. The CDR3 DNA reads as TGCAGCGCGGTCGTTGGCGGGAGCACAGATACGCAGTATTTT.

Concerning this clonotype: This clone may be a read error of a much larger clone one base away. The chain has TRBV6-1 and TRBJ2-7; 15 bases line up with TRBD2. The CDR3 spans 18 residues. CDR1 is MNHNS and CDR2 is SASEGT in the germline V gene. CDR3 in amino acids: CACSIGLAGGPSLHEQYF. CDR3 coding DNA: TGTGCCTGCAGCATCGGACTAGCGGGAGGGCCAAGTCTACACGAGCAGTACTTC.

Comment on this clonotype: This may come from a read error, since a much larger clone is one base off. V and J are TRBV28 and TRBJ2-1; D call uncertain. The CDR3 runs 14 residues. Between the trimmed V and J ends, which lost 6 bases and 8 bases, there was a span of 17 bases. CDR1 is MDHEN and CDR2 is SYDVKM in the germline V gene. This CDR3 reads CASSPPAERYEQFF. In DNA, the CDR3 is TGTGCCAGCAGCCCCCCGGCCGAAAGGTATGAGCAGTTCTTC.

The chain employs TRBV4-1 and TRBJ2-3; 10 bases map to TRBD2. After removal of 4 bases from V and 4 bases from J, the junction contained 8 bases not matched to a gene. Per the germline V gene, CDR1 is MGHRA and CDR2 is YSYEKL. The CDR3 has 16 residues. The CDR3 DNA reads TGCGCCAGCAGCCTTAAGCCAGCGGGAGGGTCAGATACGCAGTATTTT. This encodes CASSLKPAGGSDTQYF.